Presented here are 21 T cell receptor beta chains from one specimen sequenced in a study of blood T cells in healthy people across ages. A second about 7 to 12 cycle PCR used barcoded and J-beta primers. TCRdb reanalysed the 5' RACE reads using MiXCR and keeps one entry per CDR3 protein. Among hundreds of thousands of distinct CDR3 sequences listed, more than 40% were seen once. Sample: blood. The receptor set was obtained from a woman in her fifties or sixties in good health.

The genes are TRBV6-5 and TRBJ1-1; the D is unclear. The V gene lost 6 bases and the J gene lost 8 bases, with 10 bases spanning the gap. The CDR3 is made up of 11 amino acids. Germline lookup yields CDR1 MNHEY and CDR2 SVGAGI. CDR3 in amino acids: CASRSGLEAFF. The CDR3 DNA is TGTGCCAGCAGATCTGGACTCGAAGCTTTCTTT.

The J gene is TRBJ2-7, the V gene TRBV20-1; the match to TRBD2 covers 13 bases. V was pared by 0 bases and J by 8 bases, with 7 bases of the junction left unmatched. The CDR3 runs 15 residues. CDR1 is DFQATT and CDR2 is SNEGSKA in the germline V gene (reference sequence). The CDR3 here is CSARDRLAGGAKQYF. CDR3 nucleotides: TGCAGTGCTAGAGACAGACTAGCGGGAGGTGCCAAGCAGTACTTC.

In this sample, this clonotype turned up many times. CDR3 sequence reads: CASSPWDRNLEQYF. The DNA of the CDR3 is TGTGCCAGCAGCCCCTGGGACAGAAACCTCGAGCAGTACTTC. The chain is built from TRBV27 and TRBJ2-7; 7 bases map to TRBD1. This CDR3 comprises 14 residues. V lost 6 bases, J lost 6 bases, and 11 bases stayed unmatched. Germline V gene data show CDR1 as MNHEY and CDR2 as SMNVEV (reference sequence).

This clonotype is a singleton in its sample. V gene TRBV7-2 combines with J gene TRBJ2-1; D remains ambiguous. Per germline, CDR1 SGHTA and CDR2 FQGNSA. V was clipped by 2 bases and J by 0 bases, with 8 bases between them. The CDR3 totals 15 residues. The DNA for the CDR3 is TGTGCCAGCAGCTTAAGCCAGAGCTCCTACAATGAGCAGTTCTTC. The encoded protein is CASSLSQSSYNEQFF. The full variable domain, in which reference TRBV7-2 and TRBJ2-1 provide the parts outside the CDR3, is GAGVSQSPSNKVTEKGKDVELRCDPISGHTALYWYRQSLGQGLEFLIYFQGNSAPDKSGLPSDRFSAERTGGSVSTLTIQRTQQEDSAVYLCASSLSQSSYNEQFFGPGTRLTVL.

V usage is TRBV5-1 and J usage is TRBJ2-1; D is tentatively TRBD1 or TRBD2 (6 bases each). The germline CDR1 and CDR2 sequences are SGHRS and YFSETQ. CDR3 length: 15 amino acids. V was cut by 2 bases and J by 4 bases, with 13 bases left in between. In DNA, the CDR3 is TGCGCCAGCAGCTTAGGGGGGAGCCGGTACAATGAGCAGTTCTTC. This translates into CASSLGGSRYNEQFF.

The chain uses TRBV6-2 or TRBV6-3 and TRBJ2-1; D unresolved. CDR3 length: 11 amino acids. The V end was cut by 1 base, the J end by 8 bases, with 3 bases between. Germline V gene sequence: CDR1 MNHEY, CDR2 SVGEGT. CDR3 region: CASSYWYEQFF. The CDR3 DNA reads TGTGCCAGCAGTTACTGGTATGAGCAGTTCTTC.

This clonotype appeared a few times. The V call is TRBV3-1, the J call TRBJ2-3, with 11 nucleotides matching TRBD2. The CDR3 sequence is 16 residues long. V trimming: 4 bases; J trimming: 5 bases; junction bases outside the gene matches: 8. Germline V CDR1 and CDR2: LGHDT, YNNKEL (reference sequence). The CDR3 DNA is TGTGCCAGCAGCCCCCTCCTAGCGGGAGGAGGAGATACGCAGTATTTT. Translating gives CASSPLLAGGGDTQYF.

Only a few counts were recorded for this clonotype. J is TRBJ2-5 and V is TRBV7-3; no clear D. The V and J ends lost 8 bases and 2 bases respectively, with 15 bases between them. CDR1 SGHTA and CDR2 FQGTGA come from the germline V gene. This CDR3 has 14 amino acids. Here the CDR3 reads CASASGYSQETQYF. CDR3 DNA: TGTGCCAGCGCATCTGGGTATTCTCAAGAGACCCAGTACTTC.

This clonotype was seen just once. V usage is TRBV7-2 and J usage is TRBJ1-5; D is unresolved. The CDR3 has 13 residues. Germline V gives CDR1 SGHTA, CDR2 FQGNSA. Deletions cut 5 bases from V and 3 bases from J, with 8 bases between. The CDR3 nucleotides read TGTGCCAGCAGCCTAGACTACAATCAGCCCCAGCATTTT. This sequence encodes CASSLDYNQPQHF.

This chain uses TRBV6-2 or TRBV6-3 with TRBJ2-2; 7 nucleotides agree with TRBD2. This CDR3 is 13 amino acids long. Per germline, CDR1 MNHEY and CDR2 SVGEGT. V gave up 6 bases and J gave up 4 bases; unmatched junction bases: 2. In nucleotides, the CDR3 is TGTGCCAGCAGATGGACTAGCACCGGGGAGCTGTTTTTT. Encoded protein: CASRWTSTGELFF.

This clonotype was counted many times. This rearrangement joins TRBV29-1 to TRBJ2-1, with unresolved D. Germline CDR1 SQVTM, CDR2 ANQGSEA. The CDR3 sequence is 11 residues long. V lost 2 bases, J lost 4 bases, and 3 bases lay in between. The CDR3 nucleotides are TGCAGCGTTGAAAGTTACAATGAGCAGTTCTTC. Translated, it gives CSVESYNEQFF.

A few counts support this clonotype. V is TRBV6-2 or TRBV6-3 and J is TRBJ1-2, with 9 bases identical to TRBD1. The germline V gene encodes CDR1 MNHEY and CDR2 SVGEGT. This CDR3 region has 16 residues. With V trimmed by 5 bases and J by 2 bases, 9 bases remained unmatched. For the CDR3, the DNA is TGTGCCAGCAGTCGGGACAGGGCCGCATCCAACTATGGCTACACCTTC. It translates to CASSRDRAASNYGYTF.

This chain joins TRBV9 and TRBJ1-6; maybe TRBD1 (6 bases). V lost 5 bases, J lost 7 bases, and 19 bases lay in between. The germline V gene encodes CDR1 SGDLS and CDR2 YYNGEE. The CDR3 is 16 residues long. The CDR3 here is CASSEPGGLKNSPLHF. CDR3 nucleotides: TGTGCCAGCAGTGAGCCCGGGGGGCTGAAGAATTCACCCCTCCACTTT.

The rearrangement links TRBV6-5 to TRBJ2-5; 9 nucleotides align to TRBD1. The J call may be faulty, since TRBJ2-7 better matches the DNA end. In germline, CDR1 is MNHEY, CDR2 SVGAGI. This CDR3 comprises 15 residues. CDR3 region: CASKKQGAWDYEQYF. The CDR3 DNA sequence: TGTGCCAGCAAGAAACAGGGGGCGTGGGACTACGAGCAGTACTTC.

This clonotype was counted a single time. The chain has TRBV11-1 and TRBJ2-3; 16 bases map to TRBD2. Germline V gene data show CDR1 as SGHAT and CDR2 as FQDESV (reference sequence). The V and J ends lost 10 bases and 3 bases, in that order; junction bases with no gene match: 22. This CDR3 spans 21 amino acids. This chain's CDR3 is CANNEIHTGTSGREGTDTQYF. CDR3 nucleotide sequence: TGTGCCAACAACGAAATACACACCGGGACTAGCGGGAGGGAGGGGACAGATACGCAGTATTTT.

The sample holds a few counts of this clonotype. This rearrangement joins TRBV27 to TRBJ1-2, with 7 bases fitting TRBD1. The germline gives CDR1 MNHEY, CDR2 SMNVEV (reference sequence). The V gene end was trimmed by 5 bases and the J gene end by 5 bases; junction bases not matched to a gene: 8. This CDR3 spans 14 amino acids. The CDR3 DNA reads TGTGCCAGCAGTCGACAGGGAGGGGATTATGGCTACACCTTC. Its translation: CASSRQGGDYGYTF.

This chain joins TRBV11-2 and TRBJ1-1, with TRBD1 as a possible D gene (5 bases). Trimming cost V 4 bases and J 4 bases, with 16 bases left between them. CDR1 SGHAT and CDR2 FQNNGV come from the germline V gene. The CDR3 sequence is 15 residues long. CDR3 region: CASSSLQGGSTEAFF. CDR3 bases: TGTGCCAGCAGCTCCCTCCAGGGTGGCAGCACTGAAGCTTTCTTT.

This clonotype was observed once. Germline and junction disagree at one end, which may indicate a read error. The chain links TRBV7-2 to TRBJ2-5, with 7 bases matching TRBD1. The CDR3 has 13 amino acids. Germline CDR1 is SGHTA and CDR2 is FQGNSA. The CDR3 region is CVSSLHRGETQYF. CDR3 bases: TGTGTCAGCAGCTTACACAGGGGAGAGACCCAGTACTTC.

The sample holds a few counts of this clonotype. The chain employs TRBV20-1 and TRBJ1-1, with D hard to call. This CDR3 comprises 14 residues. Germline CDR1 DFQATT, CDR2 SNEGSKA (reference sequence). Trimming shortened V by 6 bases and J by 6 bases, and 20 bases separated the two germline ends. CDR3 loop: CSARSLATRPEAFF. Here the CDR3 DNA reads TGCAGTGCGAGAAGTCTCGCGACACGCCCTGAAGCTTTCTTT.

The chain uses TRBV6-2 or TRBV6-3 and TRBJ2-5; TRBD2 matches at 9 bases. This CDR3 comprises 13 residues. The V and J ends lost 6 bases and 7 bases, in that order; junction bases with no gene match: 6. Germline CDR1 reads MNHEY; CDR2 reads SVGEGT. CDR3 amino acids: CASRLAGLRTQYF. The CDR3 DNA is TGTGCCAGCAGACTAGCGGGTCTTCGGACCCAGTACTTC.

The genes are TRBV27 and TRBJ2-7; no clear D. The V and J ends lost 2 bases and 2 bases respectively, with 10 bases between them. This CDR3 has 14 residues. Germline CDR1 MNHEY, CDR2 SMNVEV (reference sequence). The CDR3 bases are TGTGCCAGCAGTTTAAGGCCTGATGCCTACGAGCAGTACTTC. It translates to CASSLRPDAYEQYF.